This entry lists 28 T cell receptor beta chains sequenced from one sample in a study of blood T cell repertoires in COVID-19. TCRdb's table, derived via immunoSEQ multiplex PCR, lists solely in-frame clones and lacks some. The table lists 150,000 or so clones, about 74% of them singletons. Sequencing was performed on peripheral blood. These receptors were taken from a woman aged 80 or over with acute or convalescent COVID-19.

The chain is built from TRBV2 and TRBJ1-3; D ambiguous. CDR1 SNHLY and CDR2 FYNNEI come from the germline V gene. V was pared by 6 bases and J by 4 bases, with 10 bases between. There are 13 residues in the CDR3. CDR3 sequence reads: CASSRLPGNTIYF. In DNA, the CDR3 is TGTGCCAGCAGCCGGTTACCGGGAAACACCATATATTTT. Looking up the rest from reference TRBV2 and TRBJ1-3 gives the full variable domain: EPEVTQTPSHQVTQMGQEVILRCVPISNHLYFYWYRQILGQKVEFLVSFYNNEISEKSEIFDDQFSVERPDGSNFTLKIRSTKLEDSAMYFCASSRLPGNTIYFGEGSWLTVV.

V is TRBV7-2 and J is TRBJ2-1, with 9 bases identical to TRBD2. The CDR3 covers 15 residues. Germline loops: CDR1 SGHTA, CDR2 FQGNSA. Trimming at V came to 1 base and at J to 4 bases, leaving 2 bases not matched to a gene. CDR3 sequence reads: CASSLGLADYNEQFF. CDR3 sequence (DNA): TGTGCCAGCAGCTTAGGACTAGCGGATTACAATGAGCAGTTCTTC. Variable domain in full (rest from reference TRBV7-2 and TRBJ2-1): GAGVSQSPSNKVTEKGKDVELRCDPISGHTALYWYRQSLGQGLEFLIYFQGNSAPDKSGLPSDRFSAERTGGSVSTLTIQRTQQEDSAVYLCASSLGLADYNEQFFGPGTRLTVL.

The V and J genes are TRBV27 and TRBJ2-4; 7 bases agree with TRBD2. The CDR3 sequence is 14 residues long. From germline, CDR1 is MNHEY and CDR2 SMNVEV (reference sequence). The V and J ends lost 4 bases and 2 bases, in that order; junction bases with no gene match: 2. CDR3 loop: CASSWEGTKNIQYF. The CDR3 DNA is TGTGCCAGCAGTTGGGAGGGGACCAAAAACATTCAGTACTTC.

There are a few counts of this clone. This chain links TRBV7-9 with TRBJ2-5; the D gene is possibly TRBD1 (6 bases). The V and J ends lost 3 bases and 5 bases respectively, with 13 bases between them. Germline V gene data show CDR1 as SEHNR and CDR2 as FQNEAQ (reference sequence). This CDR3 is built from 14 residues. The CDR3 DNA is TGTGCCAGCAGCTTGGACAGTTTGTGGGAGACCCAGTACTTC. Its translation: CASSLDSLWETQYF.

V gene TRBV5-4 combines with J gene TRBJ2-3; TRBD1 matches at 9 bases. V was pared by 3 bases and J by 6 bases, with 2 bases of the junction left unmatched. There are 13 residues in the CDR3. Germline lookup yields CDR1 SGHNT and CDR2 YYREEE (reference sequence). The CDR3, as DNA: TGTGCCAGCAGCTCGGGACAGGGCGATACGCAGTATTTT. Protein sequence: CASSSGQGDTQYF.

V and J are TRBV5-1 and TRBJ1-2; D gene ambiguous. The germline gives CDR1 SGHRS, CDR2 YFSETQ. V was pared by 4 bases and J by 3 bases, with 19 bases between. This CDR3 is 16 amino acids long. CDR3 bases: TGCGCCAGCAGCCTCTCGGGGTTTCGGGGAGACTATGGCTACACCTTC. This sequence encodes CASSLSGFRGDYGYTF.

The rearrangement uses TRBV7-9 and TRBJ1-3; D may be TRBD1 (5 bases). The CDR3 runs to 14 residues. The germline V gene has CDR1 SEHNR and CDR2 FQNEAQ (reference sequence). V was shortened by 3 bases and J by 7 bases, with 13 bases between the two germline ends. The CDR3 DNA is TGTGCCAGCAGCTTGCAACAGGTGGTGAACACCATATATTTT. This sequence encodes CASSLQQVVNTIYF.

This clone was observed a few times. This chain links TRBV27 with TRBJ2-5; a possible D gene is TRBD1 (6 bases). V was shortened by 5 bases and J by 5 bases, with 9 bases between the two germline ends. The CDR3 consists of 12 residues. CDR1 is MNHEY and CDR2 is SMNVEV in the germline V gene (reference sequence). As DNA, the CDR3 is TGTGCCAGCAGTACCCAGGGGGAGACCCAGTACTTC. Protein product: CASSTQGETQYF.

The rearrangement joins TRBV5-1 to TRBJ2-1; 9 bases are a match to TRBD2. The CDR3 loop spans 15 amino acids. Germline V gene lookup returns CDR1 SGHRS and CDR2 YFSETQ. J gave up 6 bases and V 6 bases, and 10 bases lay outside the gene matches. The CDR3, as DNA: TGCGCCAGCACCCTCCCCGGGACTAGCAGCAATGAGCAGTTCTTC. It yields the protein CASTLPGTSSNEQFF.

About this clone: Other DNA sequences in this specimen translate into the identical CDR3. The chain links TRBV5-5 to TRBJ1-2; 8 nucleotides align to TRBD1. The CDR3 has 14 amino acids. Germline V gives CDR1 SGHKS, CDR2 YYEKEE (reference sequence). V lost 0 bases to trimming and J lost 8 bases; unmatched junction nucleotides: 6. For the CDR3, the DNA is TGTGCCAGCAGCTTGGCCCAGGGGGCAGGGGGCTACACCTTC. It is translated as CASSLAQGAGGYTF.

CDR3 DNA sequence: TGTGCCAGCAGTTTAGAGCGGAGGACTGAAGCTTTCTTT. Protein: CASSLERRTEAFF. This sequence joins TRBV12-3 or TRBV12-4 and TRBJ1-1; D is undetermined. This CDR3 spans 13 amino acids. The V and J ends lost 1 base and 5 bases respectively, with 8 bases between them.

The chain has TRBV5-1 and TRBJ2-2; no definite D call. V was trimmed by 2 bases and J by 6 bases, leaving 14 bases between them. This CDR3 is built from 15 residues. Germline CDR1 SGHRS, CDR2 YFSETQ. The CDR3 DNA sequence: TGCGCCAGCAGCTTTGACGGCTTCCAGGCCGGGGAGCTGTTTTTT. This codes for CASSFDGFQAGELFF. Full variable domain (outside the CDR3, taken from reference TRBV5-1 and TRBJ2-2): KAGVTQTPRYLIKTRGQQVTLSCSPISGHRSVSWYQQTPGQGLQFLFEYFSETQRNKGNFPGRFSGRQFSNSRSEMNVSTLELGDSALYLCASSFDGFQAGELFFGEGSRLTVL.

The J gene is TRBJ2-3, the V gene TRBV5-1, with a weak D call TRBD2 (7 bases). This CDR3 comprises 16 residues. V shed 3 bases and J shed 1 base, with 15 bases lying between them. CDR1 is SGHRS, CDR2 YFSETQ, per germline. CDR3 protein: CASSWGGGSGTDTQYF. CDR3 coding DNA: TGCGCCAGCAGCTGGGGAGGGGGATCGGGCACAGATACGCAGTATTTT.

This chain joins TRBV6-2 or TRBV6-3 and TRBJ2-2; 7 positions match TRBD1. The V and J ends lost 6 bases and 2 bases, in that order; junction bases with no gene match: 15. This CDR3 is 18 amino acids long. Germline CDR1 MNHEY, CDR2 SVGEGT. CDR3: CASRYRDRAGINTGELFF. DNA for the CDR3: TGTGCCAGCAGATACCGTGACAGGGCCGGGATAAACACCGGGGAGCTGTTTTTT.

The CDR3 nucleotides are TGTGCCAGTAGTAGTACCCCCCTCAGCGGGGGTTCCTACAATGAGCAGTTCTTC. It is translated as CASSSTPLSGGSYNEQFF. The chain carries TRBV19 and TRBJ2-1; 8 positions match TRBD2. The germline V gene has CDR1 LNHDA and CDR2 SQIVND (reference sequence). The CDR3 totals 18 residues. Trimming at V came to 4 bases and at J to 1 base, leaving 12 bases not matched to a gene.

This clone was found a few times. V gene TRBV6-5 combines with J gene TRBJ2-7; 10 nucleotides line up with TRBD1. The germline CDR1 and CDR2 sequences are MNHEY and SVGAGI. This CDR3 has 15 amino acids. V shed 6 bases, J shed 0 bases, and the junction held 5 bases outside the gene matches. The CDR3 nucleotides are TGTGCCAGCAGAAGAGGGACAGGGGTCTCCTACGAGCAGTACTTC. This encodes CASRRGTGVSYEQYF.

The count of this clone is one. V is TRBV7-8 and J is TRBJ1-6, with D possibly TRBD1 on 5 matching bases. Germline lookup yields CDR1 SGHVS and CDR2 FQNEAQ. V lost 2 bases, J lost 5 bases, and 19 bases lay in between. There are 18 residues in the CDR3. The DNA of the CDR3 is TGTGCCAGCAGCTTAAAATATAGGGGTCAGAAGGATAATTCACCCCTCCACTTT. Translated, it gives CASSLKYRGQKDNSPLHF.

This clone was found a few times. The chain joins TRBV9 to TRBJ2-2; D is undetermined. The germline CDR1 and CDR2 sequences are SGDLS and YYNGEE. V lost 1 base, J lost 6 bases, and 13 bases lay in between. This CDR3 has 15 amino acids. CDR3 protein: CASSVSSDDAGELFF. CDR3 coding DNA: TGTGCCAGCAGCGTATCCAGCGATGACGCCGGGGAGCTGTTTTTT.

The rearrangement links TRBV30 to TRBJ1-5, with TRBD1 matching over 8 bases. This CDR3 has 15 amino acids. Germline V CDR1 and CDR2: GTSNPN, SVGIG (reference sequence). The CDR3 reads CAVGPGGAGNQPQHF. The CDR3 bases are TGTGCGGTGGGGCCAGGGGGCGCAGGCAATCAGCCCCAGCATTTT.

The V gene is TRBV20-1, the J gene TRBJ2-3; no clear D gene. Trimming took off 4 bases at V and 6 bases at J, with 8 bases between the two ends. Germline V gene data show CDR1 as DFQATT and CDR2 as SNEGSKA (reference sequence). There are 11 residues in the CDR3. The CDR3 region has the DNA TGCAGTGCTACAGTGCAGGATACGCAGTATTTT. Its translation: CSATVQDTQYF.

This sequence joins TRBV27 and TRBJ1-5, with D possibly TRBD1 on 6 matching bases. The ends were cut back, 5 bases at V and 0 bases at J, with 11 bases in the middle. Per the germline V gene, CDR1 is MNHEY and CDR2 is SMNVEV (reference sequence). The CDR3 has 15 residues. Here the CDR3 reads CASSRTEYSNQPQHF. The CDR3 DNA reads TGTGCCAGCAGTAGGACAGAGTATAGCAATCAGCCCCAGCATTTT.

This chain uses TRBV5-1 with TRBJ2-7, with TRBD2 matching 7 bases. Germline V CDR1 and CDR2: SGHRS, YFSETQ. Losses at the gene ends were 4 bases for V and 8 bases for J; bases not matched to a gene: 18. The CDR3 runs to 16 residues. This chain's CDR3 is CASSHSRESGASQQYF. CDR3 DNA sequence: TGCGCCAGCAGCCACTCCCGTGAGAGCGGGGCCTCTCAGCAGTACTTC.

The CDR3 bases are TGTGCCACCCTGCCCGACAGCAACACTGAAGCTTTCTTT. Translated: CATLPDSNTEAFF. V is TRBV12-3 or TRBV12-4 and J is TRBJ1-1, with D tentatively TRBD1 (5 bases). V was cut by 10 bases and J by 2 bases, with 14 bases left in between. CDR3 size: 13 residues.

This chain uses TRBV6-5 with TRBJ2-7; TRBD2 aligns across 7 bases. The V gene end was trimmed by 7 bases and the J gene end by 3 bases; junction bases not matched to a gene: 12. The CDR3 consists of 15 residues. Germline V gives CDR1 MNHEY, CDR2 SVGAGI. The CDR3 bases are TGTGCCAGCACCGCAGGACTAGACCCGAACTACGAGCAGTACTTC. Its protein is CASTAGLDPNYEQYF.

CDR3 in DNA: TGTGCCAGCAGCCCGGCGCAGGCCGCATTCTCTGGAAACACCATATATTTT. Encoded protein: CASSPAQAAFSGNTIYF. This chain links TRBV7-2 with TRBJ1-3; the D is unclear. This CDR3 has 17 residues. The germline CDR1 and CDR2 sequences are SGHTA and FQGNSA. The V and J ends lost 5 bases and 0 bases respectively, with 17 bases between them.

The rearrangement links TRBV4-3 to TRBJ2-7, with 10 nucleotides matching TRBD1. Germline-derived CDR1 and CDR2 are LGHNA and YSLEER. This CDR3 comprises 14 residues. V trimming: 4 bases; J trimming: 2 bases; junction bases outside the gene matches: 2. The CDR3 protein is CASSRGQGAYEQYF. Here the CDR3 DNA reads TGCGCCAGCAGCCGCGGACAGGGGGCCTACGAGCAGTACTTC.

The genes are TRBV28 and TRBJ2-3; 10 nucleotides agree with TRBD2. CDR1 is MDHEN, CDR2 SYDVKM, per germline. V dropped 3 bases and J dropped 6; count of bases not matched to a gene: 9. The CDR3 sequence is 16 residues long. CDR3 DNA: TGTGCCAGCAGTTTTGGTAGGGCTAGCGGGAGTGATACGCAGTATTTT. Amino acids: CASSFGRASGSDTQYF.

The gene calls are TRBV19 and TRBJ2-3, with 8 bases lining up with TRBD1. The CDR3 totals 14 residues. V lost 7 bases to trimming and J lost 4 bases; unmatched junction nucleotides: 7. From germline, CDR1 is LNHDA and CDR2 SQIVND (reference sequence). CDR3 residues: CASTGGDRADTQYF. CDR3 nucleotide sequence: TGTGCCAGTACAGGGGGCGATCGGGCAGATACGCAGTATTTT.